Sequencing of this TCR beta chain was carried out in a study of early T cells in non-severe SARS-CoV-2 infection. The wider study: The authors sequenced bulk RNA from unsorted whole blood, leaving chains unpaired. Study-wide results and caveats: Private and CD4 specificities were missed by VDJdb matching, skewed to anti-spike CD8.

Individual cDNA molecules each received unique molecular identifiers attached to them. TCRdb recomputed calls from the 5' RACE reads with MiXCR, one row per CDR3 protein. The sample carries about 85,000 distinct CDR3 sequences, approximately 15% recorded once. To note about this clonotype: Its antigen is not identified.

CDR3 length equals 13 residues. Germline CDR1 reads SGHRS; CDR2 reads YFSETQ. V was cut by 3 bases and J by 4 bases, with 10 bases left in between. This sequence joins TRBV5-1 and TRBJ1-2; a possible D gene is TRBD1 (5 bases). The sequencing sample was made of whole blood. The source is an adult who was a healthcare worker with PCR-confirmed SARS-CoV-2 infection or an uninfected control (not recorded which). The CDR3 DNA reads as TGCGCCAGCAGCTCTGGGGACCTCTATGGCTACACCTTC. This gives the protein CASSSGDLYGYTF.